The source of this TCR beta chain is a study of shared clonotypes between healthy human individuals (dated by TCRdb to between 2020 and 2021). Some background on the complete study: Three men and a couple of women, aged 18 to 49 years, made up the cohort. Per donor, three plates each were used for CD4 naive and CD4 memory, two for CD8 naive, and one for CD8 memory. The study deeply sequenced blood TCR repertoires of about 5 healthy adults to estimate repertoire size and the extent of clonotype sharing between individuals. Libraries were prepared and TCR repertoires were sequenced by different laboratories using diverse techniques, in order to increase sequencing depth and limit assay-specific biases. Leukapheresis yielded between about 0.94 and 8.9 billion PBMCs per donor. The paper's findings and limits, for the study overall: Because the study included only a small number of donors, the genetic and exposure-history diversity represented was limited. Pairwise subsampling indicated that sequencing depth was expected to affect the degree of clonotype sharing among donors. Compared with non-shared clonotypes, clonotypes shared by all four sorted-subset donors had higher generation probabilities. Naive subsets generally had larger estimated clonotype richness than memory subsets. Rarefaction of sorted-subset datasets indicated incomplete sequencing despite the large sequencing depth. Sharing across a handful of donors was observed for about 5% of naive CD4, under 4% of naive CD8, 2.3% of memory CD4, and around 0.4% of memory CD8 clonotypes. Sampling was restricted to blood, and TCR repertoires in tissues likely differ from the TCR repertoires found in blood.

Using the deep immunoSEQ assay, TCR CDR3 regions were amplified from genomic DNA by multiplex PCR. Extracted genomic DNA from each cell subset was distributed evenly across all wells of several immunoSEQ 96-well plates, and each plate was treated as a replicate. Each replicate PCR for sorted subsets received around 200 ng genomic DNA, equal to roughly 30,000 T cell genomes. Purified libraries were measured with a Qubit 3.0 fluorometer, size-checked on a Bioanalyzer 2100, and measured again with the KAPA Library Quantification kit. Each immunoSEQ 96-well plate was sequenced on its own single-read 150-cycle Illumina NextSeq 550 flow cell. As for the authors' bioinformatics: Because only junctional sequences without quality scores were contained in the immunoSEQ output, filtering matching that applied to full-length reads could not be performed. Sequences were annotated with PyIR, a Python wrapper for IgBLAST v1.9, using IMGT germline references to assign V/J genes and CDR3. Reads were removed for weak V/J assignments (E-value above 1e-6), missing CDR3, stop codons, out-of-frame junctions, or ambiguous translated residues. V3J clonotypes were defined by identical inferred V gene, J gene, and CDR3 amino acid sequence. To compute the percentage overlap between repertoires, the number of shared unique clonotypes was divided by the size of the smaller repertoire. Three approaches were used to assess repertoire richness: RTK rarefaction, the Chao1 estimator, and Recon v2.1 estimates of unobserved clonotypes. For all TCRbeta clonotypes obtained by the gDNA method from a handful of donors, generation probabilities were computed with OLGA. Sourced from immuneACCESS, this table was stored by TCRdb with only in-frame sequences that have V and J called. A share of the clones is absent; for the studies checked, an unresolved V gene accounts for under half, and the remainder has no known explanation. The V and J calls and clone size are taken from that table; D and trimming were inferred from the DNA. The sample table records hundreds of thousands of clones; about 90% of these occur just once. The ten largest clones add up to 24% of the sample.

Remarks on this clone: Its antigen is not yet known. Nothing much larger sits one base from this clone, and base qualities are not available.

Reading the germline V gene gives CDR1 SGHAT and CDR2 FQNNGV. The CDR3 measures 16 amino acids from cysteine to phenylalanine. Solely the CDR3 DNA is kept, with 48 bases framed from the first base. V loses 0 bases, J loses 2 bases, and the germline ends lie 12 bases apart. CD8 naive samples consisted of CD45RO-negative cells that were positively selected for CCR7, yielding a CD45RA+CCR7+ population without TemRA cells. Healthy HIV-negative adults with no recently reported acute infections or vaccinations were included as donors. Only Caucasian adults living in Nashville, Tennessee, USA were represented among the donors. After blood collection by leukapheresis, PBMCs were isolated using Ficoll-Histopaque density gradient centrifugation and then cryopreserved in the vapor phase of liquid nitrogen. Purity and quantity of every magnetically sorted T cell population were checked by analytical flow cytometry. Each sorted fraction had its genomic DNA isolated and then quantified by UV absorbance on a Nanodrop 2000c.

The TCR was taken from a man aged 25 to 40 in good health. Recombination linked TRBV11-2 to TRBJ2-3; no D gene can be assigned with confidence. Sequenced: naive CD8+ T cells sorted from blood. The label giving this sample's cell subset or site can be read as: CD45RA+CCR7+. In nucleotide form, the sequence is TGTGCCAGCAGCTTAGATCGTCACACCCCCACAGATACGCAGTATTTT. The encoded protein is CASSLDRHTPTDTQYF.